One and the same sample provided the 23 T cell receptor beta chains below, sequenced in a study of cytomegalovirus exposure and HLA in healthy donors. Primers included in the PCR were 60 Vbeta and 13 Jbeta primers. Clones were sequenced by immunoSEQ multiplex PCR, and TCRdb holds only the in-frame ones, with some missing. The sample holds 200,000 to 250,000 clones; 82% are singletons and the top ten take 4.5% to 6%. Sequencing was done on a sample of PBMCs. These receptors all stem from a woman in her thirties or forties in good health and CMV-seropositive.

The chain carries TRBV10-1 and TRBJ2-7, with a weak D call TRBD2 (7 bases). The CDR3 covers 12 residues. The V and J ends lost 10 bases and 6 bases respectively, with 16 bases between them. Germline V gene data show CDR1 as WNHNN and CDR2 as SYGVQD (reference sequence). CDR3 region: CATRGGGGEQYF. The CDR3 nucleotides are TGCGCCACCAGGGGCGGGGGAGGCGAGCAGTACTTC.

The gene calls are TRBV7-9 and TRBJ1-6, with TRBD1 as a possible D gene (6 bases). There are 17 residues in the CDR3. The V and J ends lost 5 bases and 3 bases respectively, with 17 bases between them. Germline V lookup: CDR1 SEHNR, CDR2 FQNEAQ (reference sequence). The CDR3 nucleotides are TGTGCCAGCAGCCCCCTTCCGAACAGGGTCTATAATTCACCCCTCCACTTT. Translated, it gives CASSPLPNRVYNSPLHF.

V and J are TRBV13 and TRBJ2-7; TRBD1 agrees at 10 bases. The germline gives CDR1 PRHDT, CDR2 FYEKMQ (reference sequence). This CDR3 contains 15 residues. V lost 4 bases, J lost 5 bases, and 8 bases stayed unmatched. The CDR3 DNA reads TGTGCCAGCAGCTATACCGGGACAGGGGACCACGAGCAGTACTTC. Its protein is CASSYTGTGDHEQYF. The full variable domain, its missing parts supplied by reference TRBV13 and TRBJ2-7, is AAGVIQSPRHLIKEKRETATLKCYPIPRHDTVYWYQQGPGQDPQFLISFYEKMQSDKGSIPDRFSAQQFSDYHSELNMSSLELGDSALYFCASSYTGTGDHEQYFGPGTRLTVT.

CDR3 residues: CAWSGTGPRGYF. The CDR3 nucleotides read TGTGCCTGGAGTGGGACAGGTCCCCGAGGGTACTTC. The rearrangement joins TRBV30 to TRBJ2-7; TRBD1 aligns across 7 bases. Per the germline V gene, CDR1 is GTSNPN and CDR2 is SVGIG (reference sequence). Unmatched junction bases numbered 9, after V lost 1 base and J lost 12 bases. CDR3 length: 12 residues.

This clone was detected once. The chain links TRBV6-1 to TRBJ2-1, with D uncertain. The V end lost 1 base, the J end lost 7 bases, and 14 bases lay between the germline ends. CDR1 is MNHNS, CDR2 SASEGT, per germline. The CDR3 is 15 amino acids. This CDR3 is CASSEVLHYLNEQFF. The CDR3 DNA reads as TGTGCCAGCAGTGAAGTACTACATTACTTGAATGAGCAGTTCTTC.

The chain links TRBV5-1 to TRBJ2-6; no clear D gene. The V end lost 4 bases, the J end lost 0 bases, and 8 bases lay between the germline ends. The V gene's germline CDR1 is SGHRS and CDR2 YFSETQ. This CDR3 has 15 residues. The CDR3 loop is CASSPTFSGANVLTF. The CDR3 DNA sequence: TGCGCCAGCAGCCCTACGTTCTCTGGGGCCAACGTCCTGACTTTC.

This clone was found a few times. V and J are TRBV4-3 and TRBJ1-1; TRBD1 is a possible D gene (5 bases). This CDR3 has 15 residues. Trimming stripped 4 bases from V and 0 bases from J, with 12 bases between. The V gene's germline CDR1 is LGHNA and CDR2 YSLEER. CDR3 nucleotide sequence: TGCGCCAGCAGCCCGACAGTACTGATGAACACTGAAGCTTTCTTT. Its translation: CASSPTVLMNTEAFF.

V is TRBV5-1 and J is TRBJ2-4, with 9 nucleotides matching TRBD2. V was pared by 1 base and J by 8 bases, with 7 bases of the junction left unmatched. This CDR3 is 15 amino acids long. The V gene's germline CDR1 is SGHRS and CDR2 YFSETQ. The CDR3 nucleotides read TGCGCCAGCAGCTTGTTTGGCGGGAGGGAAGACATTCAGTACTTC. This translates into CASSLFGGREDIQYF.

The rearrangement links TRBV5-1 to TRBJ1-6; the match to TRBD1 covers 7 bases. CDR1 SGHRS and CDR2 YFSETQ come from the germline V gene. V lost 0 bases, J lost 7 bases, and 4 bases stayed unmatched. The CDR3 totals 15 residues. The CDR3 DNA follows: TGCGCCAGCAGCTTGGAGGCACAGGGGAATTCACCCCTCCACTTT. It is translated as CASSLEAQGNSPLHF.

This clone has only one observation. This chain joins TRBV25-1 and TRBJ1-5; D call uncertain. The germline CDR1 and CDR2 sequences are MGHDK and SYGVNS. CDR3 length: 13 residues. The germline V and J ends were trimmed by 2 bases and 4 bases, with 6 bases remaining between them. The CDR3 DNA reads TGTGCCAGCAGTGAAGGCATGAATCAGCCCCAGCATTTT. Amino acid sequence: CASSEGMNQPQHF.

The rearrangement joins TRBV25-1 to TRBJ1-1; D gene uncertain. V gave up 4 bases and J gave up 0 bases, with 9 bases separating them. Germline values: CDR1 MGHDK, CDR2 SYGVNS. This CDR3 region has 14 residues. CDR3 amino acids: CASSARTVNTEAFF. The CDR3 DNA follows: TGTGCCAGCAGTGCCAGGACTGTGAACACTGAAGCTTTCTTT.

V and J are TRBV21-1 and TRBJ1-5; TRBD1 was called by the table and not checked on the DNA. TRBV21-1 is noted as a pseudogene. This CDR3 has 12 residues. The CDR3 spells CANNRAGQPQHF. In DNA form, the CDR3 reads TGTGCCAATAACAGGGCGGGTCAGCCCCAGCATTTT.

This rearrangement joins TRBV29-1 to TRBJ2-7, with 8 bases lining up with TRBD2. This CDR3 has 12 residues. Per germline, CDR1 SQVTM and CDR2 ANQGSEA. The junction had 2 bases not matched to a gene; V was cut back by 3 bases and J by 4 bases. CDR3 loop: CSVDGGRYEQYF. CDR3 sequence (DNA): TGCAGCGTTGACGGCGGGAGGTACGAGCAGTACTTC.

This chain joins TRBV7-2 and TRBJ2-7; 9 positions agree with TRBD1. The CDR3 is 15 residues long. With V trimmed by 1 base and J by 4 bases, 5 bases remained unmatched. The germline gives CDR1 SGHTA, CDR2 FQGNSA. CDR3 bases: TGTGCCAGCAGCTTAGGGTTGGGACAGGGATACGAGCAGTACTTC. Its translation is CASSLGLGQGYEQYF. The complete variable domain, with remaining parts taken from reference TRBV7-2 and TRBJ2-7, reads GAGVSQSPSNKVTEKGKDVELRCDPISGHTALYWYRQSLGQGLEFLIYFQGNSAPDKSGLPSDRFSAERTGGSVSTLTIQRTQQEDSAVYLCASSLGLGQGYEQYFGPGTRLTVT.

The DNA of the CDR3 is TGTGCCAGCAGCCCTCGGACAGGGAAAGAGACCCAGTACTTC. This gives the protein CASSPRTGKETQYF. The rearrangement links TRBV11-3 to TRBJ2-5; 8 nucleotides agree with TRBD1. The V gene end was trimmed by 5 bases and the J gene end by 3 bases; junction bases not matched to a gene: 5. The CDR3 loop spans 14 amino acids. Germline V CDR1 and CDR2: SGHNT, YENEEA. Based on the CDR3 plus reference TRBV11-3 and TRBJ2-5, the full variable domain is EAGVVQSPRYKIIEKKQPVAFWCNPISGHNTLYWYLQNLGQGPELLIRYENEEAVDDSQLPKDRFSAERLKGVDSTLKIQPAELGDSAVYLCASSPRTGKETQYFGPGTRLLVL.

The chain links TRBV4-3 to TRBJ2-4; possible D gene TRBD1, 9 bases. Germline loops: CDR1 LGHNA, CDR2 YSLEER. This CDR3 spans 16 amino acids. With 4 bases removed from V and 7 bases from J, the gap between germline ends came to 20 bases. CDR3 in amino acids: CASSRTGGAGGNIQYF. CDR3 bases: TGCGCCAGCAGCCGTACAGGGGGCGCGGGGGGTAACATTCAGTACTTC.

The chain employs TRBV9 and TRBJ2-1; 8 bases align to TRBD2. The CDR3 totals 15 residues. Trimming at V came to 2 bases and at J to 4 bases, leaving 5 bases not matched to a gene. Germline CDR1 and CDR2: SGDLS and YYNGEE. The DNA of the CDR3 is TGTGCCAGCAGCGTGTCTAGCGGGCAGTACAATGAGCAGTTCTTC. Residues: CASSVSSGQYNEQFF.

The rearrangement joins TRBV6-5 to TRBJ2-7; 9 bases map to TRBD1. The CDR3 consists of 15 residues. Germline CDR1 and CDR2: MNHEY and SVGAGI. V shed 6 bases and J 6 bases; nucleotides not matched to a gene: 12. CDR3 in DNA: TGTGCCAGCAGCTTGCCGGGACAGGGTACGCGCGAGCAGTACTTC. It specifies CASSLPGQGTREQYF.

This clone came up a few times. This chain joins TRBV11-2 and TRBJ1-4; no clear D gene. Trimming removed 3 bases from V and 5 bases from J, with 13 bases in between. CDR1 SGHAT and CDR2 FQNNGV come from the germline V gene. CDR3 length: 15 amino acids. The CDR3 nucleotides are TGTGCCAGCAGCTTCGGTACCGGGATGAATGAAAAACTGTTTTTT. The encoded protein is CASSFGTGMNEKLFF.

The chain has TRBV19 and TRBJ2-2, with 7 nucleotides matching TRBD2. V shed 7 bases, J shed 5 bases, and the junction held 13 bases outside the gene matches. This CDR3 contains 16 residues. Germline V gives CDR1 LNHDA, CDR2 SQIVND (reference sequence). The CDR3 protein is CASIAKHAGVTGELFF. In DNA, the CDR3 is TGTGCCAGTATCGCCAAACACGCGGGAGTTACCGGGGAGCTGTTTTTT.

The chain links TRBV6-6 to TRBJ2-5; maybe TRBD2 (5 bases). Germline CDR1 MNHNY, CDR2 SVGAGI (reference sequence). CDR3 length equals 15 residues. Trimming shortened V by 7 bases and J by 3 bases, and 18 bases separated the two germline ends. The CDR3 DNA reads as TGTGCCAGCACCAACGGAGGTTTGGCGGAAGAGACCCAGTACTTC. This gives the protein CASTNGGLAEETQYF.

The rearrangement uses TRBV12-5 and TRBJ2-1, with D hard to call. Germline CDR1 and CDR2: LGHNT and FRNRAP. The CDR3 sequence is 13 residues long. Deletions cut 3 bases from V and 4 bases from J, with 7 bases between. CDR3 DNA sequence: TGTGCTAGTGGTTTTAGCCGTTACAATGAGCAGTTCTTC. It codes for CASGFSRYNEQFF.

CDR3 residues: CASSARDRVLNEQYF. CDR3 in DNA: TGTGCCAGCAGCGCCCGGGACAGGGTTTTGAACGAGCAGTACTTC. The chain combines TRBV7-9 with TRBJ2-7; TRBD1 matches at 9 bases. The V gene end was trimmed by 5 bases and the J gene end by 5 bases; junction bases not matched to a gene: 10. The CDR3 is 15 residues long. Germline-derived CDR1 and CDR2 are SEHNR and FQNEAQ (reference sequence).